Each of the 13 T cell receptor beta chains below was sequenced from the same sample in a study of T cell repertoires in cytomegalovirus infection. TCRdb fed the reads into MiXCR, producing one record per CDR3 protein. The sample holds about 200,000 distinct CDR3 sequences, 8.5% to 10% seen once. Sequencing was carried out using PBMCs. The source is a human donor in good health (CMV status not recorded). Some clones in this sample may be carry-over from other donors' samples.

This clonotype is a singleton in its sample. A much larger clonotype is one base distant, so this may be a read error. CDR3 sequence: CASSLTGDNSPLHF. The CDR3 nucleotides are TGTGCCAGCAGCCTTACTGGAGATAATTCACCCCTCCACTTT. The chain employs TRBV7-9 and TRBJ1-6; D gene ambiguous. This CDR3 spans 14 amino acids. Trimming removed 5 bases from V and 5 bases from J, with 10 bases in between. CDR1 is SEHNR and CDR2 is FQNEAQ in the germline V gene (reference sequence).

This chain links TRBV10-3 with TRBJ1-3; perhaps TRBD1 as D (5 bases). There are 13 residues in the CDR3. The germline CDR1 and CDR2 sequences are ENHRY and SYGVKD. The V end lost 11 bases, the J end lost 0 bases, and 11 bases lay between the germline ends. The CDR3 sequence: CAVLTVSGNTIYF. The CDR3, as DNA: TGTGCCGTTTTGACAGTCTCTGGAAACACCATATATTTT.

This clonotype was counted a few times. V and J are TRBV14 and TRBJ1-1, with D hard to call. The ends were cut back, 0 bases at V and 5 bases at J, with 10 bases in the middle. There are 14 residues in the CDR3. CDR1 is SGHDN, CDR2 FVKESK, per germline. This CDR3 is CASSQDLWRTEAFF. The CDR3, as DNA: TGTGCCAGCAGCCAAGATCTATGGAGAACTGAAGCTTTCTTT.

This clonotype was observed many times. The chain couples TRBV7-2 to TRBJ2-4; TRBD2 agrees at 13 bases. The CDR3 totals 18 residues. Germline loops: CDR1 SGHTA, CDR2 FQGNSA. The V gene end was trimmed by 5 bases and the J gene end by 0 bases; junction bases not matched to a gene: 7. CDR3 coding DNA: TGTGCCAGCAGCCTCGGACTAGCGGGGGTGATAGCCAAAAACATTCAGTACTTC. Residues: CASSLGLAGVIAKNIQYF.

This clonotype came up a few times. The chain's CDR3 is CSASRGSGGSNEQFF. The CDR3 DNA reads as TGCAGTGCTAGTAGAGGTAGCGGGGGGAGCAATGAGCAGTTCTTC. V usage is TRBV20-1 and J usage is TRBJ2-1, with TRBD2 identical over 10 bases. The V gene end was trimmed by 3 bases and the J gene end by 6 bases; junction bases not matched to a gene: 8. This CDR3 is 15 amino acids long. Germline CDR1 DFQATT, CDR2 SNEGSKA (reference sequence).

This clonotype was detected ten times or more. The gene calls are TRBV7-8 and TRBJ2-1; 9 bases align to TRBD2. J lost 2 bases, V lost 5 bases, and 4 bases had no gene match. The CDR3 runs 15 residues. From germline, CDR1 is SGHVS and CDR2 FQNEAQ. CDR3 loop: CASSGLARTYNEQFF. Written as DNA, the CDR3 is TGTGCCAGCAGCGGACTAGCGAGAACCTACAATGAGCAGTTCTTC.

This clonotype showed up many times. This rearrangement joins TRBV7-8 to TRBJ2-2; possibly TRBD2 for D (6 bases). CDR1 and CDR2 (germline): SGHVS, FQNEAQ. The CDR3 totals 13 residues. Trimming took off 3 bases at V and 7 bases at J, with 9 bases between the two ends. The CDR3 DNA reads TGTGCCAGCAGCTTTCGGGAGAGCGGGGAGCTGTTTTTT. Translation gives CASSFRESGELFF.

This clonotype was counted at least ten times. The chain combines TRBV5-1 with TRBJ2-7, with 9 bases identical to TRBD2. V lost 2 bases, J lost 3 bases, and 9 bases stayed unmatched. The germline V gene has CDR1 SGHRS and CDR2 YFSETQ. The CDR3 sequence is 16 residues long. CDR3 coding DNA: TGCGCCAGCAGCTTTGGTGGGAGCGGGGGGAGCTACGAGCAGTACTTC. It yields the protein CASSFGGSGGSYEQYF.

In this sample, this clonotype turned up a few times. The rearrangement uses TRBV29-1 and TRBJ1-5, with 7 nucleotides matching TRBD1. The CDR3 sequence is 13 residues long. Germline trimming cut 4 bases from V and 4 bases from J; bases unmatched to any gene: 4. Germline CDR1 reads SQVTM; CDR2 reads ANQGSEA. The CDR3 bases are TGCAGCGTTGGGGACAGTTTAAATCAGCCCCAGCATTTT. Its translation: CSVGDSLNQPQHF.

This chain links TRBV20-1 with TRBJ2-5, with TRBD2 matching over 13 bases. The CDR3 consists of 15 residues. Losses at the gene ends were 6 bases for V and 5 bases for J; bases not matched to a gene: 9. From germline, CDR1 is DFQATT and CDR2 SNEGSKA (reference sequence). This CDR3 reads CSARRTSGSDETQYF. The CDR3 nucleotides are TGCAGTGCCCGGAGGACTAGCGGGAGTGACGAGACCCAGTACTTC.

This clonotype was picked up many times. The chain links TRBV7-2 to TRBJ2-4; 13 positions match TRBD2. The CDR3 length is 17 residues. V shed 5 bases, J shed 3 bases, and the junction held 7 bases outside the gene matches. The germline CDR1 and CDR2 sequences are SGHTA and FQGNSA. The CDR3 protein is CASSTRTSGSGKNIQYF. CDR3 in DNA: TGTGCCAGCAGCACTCGGACTAGCGGGAGCGGCAAAAACATTCAGTACTTC. The full variable domain, completed using reference TRBV7-2 and TRBJ2-4, is GAGVSQSPSNKVTEKGKDVELRCDPISGHTALYWYRQSLGQGLEFLIYFQGNSAPDKSGLPSDRFSAERTGGSVSTLTIQRTQQEDSAVYLCASSTRTSGSGKNIQYFGAGTRLSVL.

This clonotype occurred a few times. The CDR3 reads CASSFGTPLGEQYF. The CDR3 nucleotides read TGTGCCAGCAGTTTCGGGACCCCACTTGGCGAGCAGTACTTC. The chain has TRBV12-3 or TRBV12-4 and TRBJ2-7; D may correspond to TRBD1 or TRBD2 (5 bases each). The CDR3 extends over 14 amino acids. V was pared by 3 bases and J by 6 bases, with 15 bases between.

The chain uses TRBV5-1 and TRBJ1-1; unclear D gene. The germline V gene encodes CDR1 SGHRS and CDR2 YFSETQ. Trimming pared 1 base from V and 0 bases from J, leaving 7 bases between. CDR3 length equals 14 residues. The CDR3 sequence is CASSLPHLNTEAFF. CDR3 in DNA: TGCGCCAGCAGCTTGCCCCATTTGAACACTGAAGCTTTCTTT.